These 13 T cell receptor beta chains originate from one sample sequenced in a study of vaccination and CD4 T cells after COVID-19. Treatment meaning: approximately nine-day PBMC culture with coronavirus spike peptide pools or control peptides (ViraFEST assay). For these TCRs, the target antigens are not known. CD4+ T cells that had been cultured provided DNA sequenced with the Oncomine TCR Beta short-read assay. Each CDR3 protein is one row after TCRdb ran MiXCR on the PCR reads. The data contain approximately 13,000 distinct CDR3 sequences, 27% of them singletons. The sequencing used CD4+ T cells from blood, cultured in vitro, collected before SARS-CoV-2 vaccination. The receptor source for this set is a human donor who received a COVID-19 vaccine.

The J gene is TRBJ1-2, the V gene TRBV6-5, with 9 bases matching TRBD1. Germline values: CDR1 MNHEY, CDR2 SVGAGI. The CDR3 totals 19 residues. The junction had 14 bases not matched to a gene; V was cut back by 0 bases and J by 3 bases. The CDR3 region is CASSYSITRRDREDYGYTF. The CDR3 nucleotides read TGTGCCAGCAGTTACTCCATAACCCGGCGGGACAGGGAAGACTATGGCTACACCTTC.

The chain links TRBV12-3 or TRBV12-4 to TRBJ2-6; 12 bases are shared with TRBD1. The junction had 4 bases not matched to a gene; V was cut back by 6 bases and J by 1 base. The CDR3 is 17 amino acids. The CDR3 region has the DNA TGTGCCAGCAGCCAGGGACAGGGGGCGTCTGGGGCCAACGTCCTGACTTTC. The encoded protein is CASSQGQGASGANVLTF.

The J gene is TRBJ2-6, the V gene TRBV5-1; 8 bases align to TRBD1. Germline values: CDR1 SGHRS, CDR2 YFSETQ. The J segment lost 2 bases and the V segment lost 4 bases, leaving 2 bases of the junction unmatched. The CDR3 consists of 15 residues. The CDR3 DNA reads as TGCGCCAGCAGCCCCAGGGGGCCTGGGGCCAACGTCCTGACTTTC. Its protein is CASSPRGPGANVLTF.

This clonotype has only a few counts. The chain uses TRBV11-3 and TRBJ2-3; 9 bases fit TRBD1. Unmatched junction bases numbered 13, after V lost 6 bases and J lost 3 bases. CDR1 is SGHNT, CDR2 YENEEA, per germline. This CDR3 region has 17 residues. This CDR3 is CASSSGQGLVETDTQYF. As DNA, the CDR3 is TGTGCCAGCAGTTCTGGACAGGGGCTGGTGGAGACAGATACGCAGTATTTT.

By sample fraction, this clonotype is medium-sized. V is TRBV20-1 and J is TRBJ1-2; D is undetermined. This CDR3 is 13 amino acids long. In germline, CDR1 is DFQATT, CDR2 SNEGSKA (reference sequence). Trimming pared 0 bases from V and 4 bases from J, leaving 9 bases between. CDR3 in amino acids: CSARDRASYGYTF. The CDR3 bases are TGCAGTGCTAGAGATCGAGCCAGCTATGGCTACACCTTC.

The chain is built from TRBV20-1 and TRBJ1-1; no definite D call. Trimming pared 2 bases from V and 1 base from J, leaving 5 bases between. The CDR3 contains 12 residues. Germline V gene data show CDR1 as DFQATT and CDR2 as SNEGSKA (reference sequence). CDR3 bases: TGCAGTGCTAGACAGAAGAACACTGAAGCTTTCTTT. It specifies CSARQKNTEAFF.

The V call is TRBV19, the J call TRBJ2-3, with a tentative D call TRBD2 (6 bases). Looked up from germline, CDR1 is LNHDA and CDR2 is SQIVND (reference sequence). V was clipped by 5 bases and J by 3 bases, with 12 bases between them. The CDR3 has 14 amino acids. The CDR3, as DNA: TGTGCCAGTAGTGACCGGGGAGGTACAGATACGCAGTATTTT. It translates to CASSDRGGTDTQYF.

In this sample, this clonotype turned up a few times. The CDR3 loop reads CSARDPGGGETDTQYF. CDR3 in DNA: TGCAGTGCTAGAGATCCTGGGGGTGGGGAAACAGATACGCAGTATTTT. The chain joins TRBV20-1 to TRBJ2-3; D tentatively fits TRBD1 or TRBD2 (5 bases each). Germline lookup yields CDR1 DFQATT and CDR2 SNEGSKA (reference sequence). The CDR3 contains 16 residues. Trimming stripped 0 bases from V and 3 bases from J, with 16 bases between.

This chain joins TRBV15 and TRBJ2-7; 10 nucleotides match TRBD2. Germline loops: CDR1 LNHNV, CDR2 YYDKDF (reference sequence). Trimming took 0 bases from V and 2 from J; bases not matched to a gene: 4. The length of the CDR3 is 16 residues. Here the CDR3 DNA reads TGTGCCACCAGCAGAGATGGCCTAGCGGGAGCCTACGAGCAGTACTTC. Protein: CATSRDGLAGAYEQYF. The full variable domain, its missing parts supplied by reference TRBV15 and TRBJ2-7, is DAMVIQNPRYQVTQFGKPVTLSCSQTLNHNVMYWYQQKSSQAPKLLFHYYDKDFNNEADTPDNFQSRRPNTSFCFLDIRSPGLGDTAMYLCATSRDGLAGAYEQYFGPGTRLTVT.

This clonotype was seen more than once but under ten times. The V gene is TRBV3-1, the J gene TRBJ1-5; 8 bases are shared with TRBD1. V shed 0 bases and J 6 bases; nucleotides not matched to a gene: 4. This CDR3 has 15 residues. The germline V gene has CDR1 LGHDT and CDR2 YNNKEL (reference sequence). The DNA for the CDR3 is TGTGCCAGCAGCCAAGATAACAGGGGGGGTCAGCCCCAGCATTTT. Protein product: CASSQDNRGGQPQHF.

CDR3 nucleotide sequence: TGCGCCAGCAGCGAGCTTGCCCGGGGAGACTATGGCTACACCTTC. This sequence encodes CASSELARGDYGYTF. This rearrangement joins TRBV5-1 to TRBJ1-2, with D unresolved. The V end lost 4 bases, the J end lost 3 bases, and 16 bases lay between the germline ends. CDR1 and CDR2 from the germline V gene are SGHRS and YFSETQ. The CDR3 extends over 15 amino acids.

This clonotype was seen a single time. The genes are TRBV30 and TRBJ2-3, with 9 bases fitting TRBD2. Looked up from germline, CDR1 is GTSNPN and CDR2 is SVGIG (reference sequence). V dropped 1 base and J dropped 5; count of bases not matched to a gene: 16. This CDR3 has 18 amino acids. CDR3 in amino acids: CAWSGFGAGGTFGDTQYF. The CDR3 DNA reads TGTGCCTGGAGTGGGTTTGGGGCGGGGGGGACTTTCGGAGATACGCAGTATTTT.

This sequence joins TRBV24-1 and TRBJ2-7, with 8 positions matching TRBD1. The CDR3 spans 12 residues. Germline V gene data show CDR1 as KGHDR and CDR2 as SFDVKD. The trim removed 12 bases at V and 6 bases at J, leaving 9 bases unmatched. The CDR3 DNA follows: TGTGCCCCCCAGGGGGCACGTGGCGAGCAGTACTTC. Protein sequence: CAPQGARGEQYF.